The T cell receptor (beta chain) under discussion was sequenced for a study of Graves' ophthalmopathy and Graves' hyperthyroidism. About the study: Before any treatment, peripheral blood was taken at the initial diagnosis.

It was on clinical symptoms, serum thyroxine, TRAb, thyroid ultrasound and orbital computed tomography that diagnosis relied. The CDR3 covers 14 residues. Per germline, CDR1 PRHDT and CDR2 FYEKMQ (reference sequence). Trimming shortened V by 1 base and J by 5 bases, and 12 bases separated the two germline ends. This clonotype showed up many times. Amplifying from RNA transcripts, the study obtained TCR beta CDR3 regions. The workflow started with a first-round RT-PCR run with HTBI primers and then moved on to a second-round multiplex PCR. TCRdb fed the multiplex PCR reads into MiXCR, producing one record per CDR3 protein. The repertoire holds roughly 380,000 distinct CDR3 sequences, just over 15% seen once, with approximately 7% in the top ten.

Specimen: peripheral blood. The chain carries TRBV13 and TRBJ2-7; weak D call: TRBD1 (5 bases). The clonotype was recovered from a woman between 18 and 30 years old with stable Graves' hyperthyroidism. The CDR3 protein is CASSLEARAHEQYF. The CDR3 coding sequence is TGTGCCAGCAGCTTAGAGGCCAGGGCCCACGAGCAGTACTTC.